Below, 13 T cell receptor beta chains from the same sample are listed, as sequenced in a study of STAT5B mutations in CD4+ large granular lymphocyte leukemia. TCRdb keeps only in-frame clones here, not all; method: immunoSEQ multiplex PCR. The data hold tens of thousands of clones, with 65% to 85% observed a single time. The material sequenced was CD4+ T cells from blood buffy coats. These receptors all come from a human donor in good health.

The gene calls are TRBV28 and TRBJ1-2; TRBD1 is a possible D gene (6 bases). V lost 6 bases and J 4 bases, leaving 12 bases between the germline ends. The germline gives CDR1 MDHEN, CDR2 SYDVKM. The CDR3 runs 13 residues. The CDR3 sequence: CASRETGRYGYTF. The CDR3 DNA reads TGTGCCAGCAGGGAAACAGGGCGCTATGGCTACACCTTC.

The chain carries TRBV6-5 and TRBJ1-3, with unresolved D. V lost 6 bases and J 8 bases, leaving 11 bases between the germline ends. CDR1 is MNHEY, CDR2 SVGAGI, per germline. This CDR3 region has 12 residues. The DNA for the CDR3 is TGTGCCAGCAGCCGAACACCGGACACCATATATTTT. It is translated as CASSRTPDTIYF.

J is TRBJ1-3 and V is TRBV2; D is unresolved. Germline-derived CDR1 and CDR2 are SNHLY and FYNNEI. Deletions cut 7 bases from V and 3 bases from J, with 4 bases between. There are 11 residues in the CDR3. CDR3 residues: CASKRGNTIYF. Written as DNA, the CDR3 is TGTGCCAGCAAGCGTGGAAACACCATATATTTT.

The CDR3 DNA follows: TGTGCCAGCTCAGAATTTATGGTAATAGGACAGGGGGCCTACGAGCAGTACTTC. It yields the protein CASSEFMVIGQGAYEQYF. The rearrangement links TRBV18 to TRBJ2-7; TRBD1 agrees at 10 bases. The V and J ends lost 5 bases and 2 bases, in that order; junction bases with no gene match: 15. The CDR3 extends over 18 amino acids. Germline V gene data show CDR1 as KGHSH and CDR2 as LQKENI.

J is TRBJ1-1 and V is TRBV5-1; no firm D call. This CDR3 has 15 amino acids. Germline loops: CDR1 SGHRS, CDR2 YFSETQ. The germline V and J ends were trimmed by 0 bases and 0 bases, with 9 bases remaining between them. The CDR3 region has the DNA TGCGCCAGCAGCTTGGGGGGTGGGGTGAACACTGAAGCTTTCTTT. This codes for CASSLGGGVNTEAFF. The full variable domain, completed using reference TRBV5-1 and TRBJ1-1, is KAGVTQTPRYLIKTRGQQVTLSCSPISGHRSVSWYQQTPGQGLQFLFEYFSETQRNKGNFPGRFSGRQFSNSRSEMNVSTLELGDSALYLCASSLGGGVNTEAFFGQGTRLTVV.

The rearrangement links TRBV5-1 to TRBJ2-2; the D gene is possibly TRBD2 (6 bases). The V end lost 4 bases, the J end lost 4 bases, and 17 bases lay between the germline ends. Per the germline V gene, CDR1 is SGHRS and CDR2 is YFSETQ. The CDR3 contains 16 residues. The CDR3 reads CASSRSGQGGTGELFF. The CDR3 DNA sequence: TGCGCCAGCAGCCGCAGCGGGCAGGGTGGCACCGGGGAGCTGTTTTTT.

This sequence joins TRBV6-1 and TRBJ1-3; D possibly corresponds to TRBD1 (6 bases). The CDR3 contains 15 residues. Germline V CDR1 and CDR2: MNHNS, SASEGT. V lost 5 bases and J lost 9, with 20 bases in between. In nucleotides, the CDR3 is TGTGCCAGCAGTCTCGACAGGTTACGGGAAGGCACCATATATTTT. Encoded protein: CASSLDRLREGTIYF.

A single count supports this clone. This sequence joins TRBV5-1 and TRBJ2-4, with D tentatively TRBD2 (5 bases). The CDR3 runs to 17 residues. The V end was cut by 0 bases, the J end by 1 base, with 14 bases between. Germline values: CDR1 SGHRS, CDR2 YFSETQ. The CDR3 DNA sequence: TGCGCCAGCAGCTTGGCCGGGCGGGTGGAGGCCAAAAACATTCAGTACTTC. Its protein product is CASSLAGRVEAKNIQYF.

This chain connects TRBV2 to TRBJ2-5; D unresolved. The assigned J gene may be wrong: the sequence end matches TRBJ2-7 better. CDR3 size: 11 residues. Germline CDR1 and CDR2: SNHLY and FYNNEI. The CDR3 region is CASGVIREQYF. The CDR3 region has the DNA TGTGCCAGCGGCGTTATCCGCGAGCAGTACTTC.

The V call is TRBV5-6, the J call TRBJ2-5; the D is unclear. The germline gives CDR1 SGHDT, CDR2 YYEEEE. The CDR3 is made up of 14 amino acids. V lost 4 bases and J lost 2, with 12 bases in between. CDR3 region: CASSTDPHQETQYF. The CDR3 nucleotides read TGTGCCAGCAGCACGGACCCGCATCAAGAGACCCAGTACTTC.

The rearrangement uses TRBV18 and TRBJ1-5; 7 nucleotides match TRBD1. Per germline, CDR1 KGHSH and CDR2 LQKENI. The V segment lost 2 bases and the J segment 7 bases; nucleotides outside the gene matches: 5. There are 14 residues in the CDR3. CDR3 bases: TGTGCCAGCTCACCATCAGGGGGTGAGCAGCCCCAGCATTTT. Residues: CASSPSGGEQPQHF.

The CDR3 nucleotides are TGTGCCAGCAGTCCTTCGTTGGGCCCGTTCGCAACTAATGAAAAACTGTTTTTT. It encodes CASSPSLGPFATNEKLFF. This chain joins TRBV2 and TRBJ1-4; D remains unclear. Looked up from germline, CDR1 is SNHLY and CDR2 is FYNNEI. The CDR3 spans 18 residues. V lost 5 bases and J lost 0, with 19 bases in between.

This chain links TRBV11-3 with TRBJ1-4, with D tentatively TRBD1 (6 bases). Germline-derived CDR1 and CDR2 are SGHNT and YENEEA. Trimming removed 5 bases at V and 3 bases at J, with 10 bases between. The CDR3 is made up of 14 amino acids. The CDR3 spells CASSARQANEKLFF. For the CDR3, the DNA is TGTGCCAGCAGCGCTAGACAGGCTAATGAAAAACTGTTTTTT.